One TCR beta chain is described in this entry. Assay used: immunoSEQ multiplex PCR; TCRdb lists only in-frame clones, some missing. Of more than 150,000 clones detected, about 89% appear once; the ten largest clones hold roughly 2.5%. The data were obtained in a study of blood T cell repertoires in COVID-19. Study-level background: Sources were T cells, B-cell-depleted T cells, or PBMCs; the material itself was cDNA or gDNA.

Germline values: CDR1 KGHDR, CDR2 SFDVKD. The CDR3 extends over 16 amino acids. J lost 1 base, V lost 3 bases, and 6 bases had no gene match. This sequence joins TRBV24-1 and TRBJ2-3; the match to TRBD2 covers 7 bases. The sample consisted of peripheral blood. This sequence originates from a middle-aged man with active or convalescent COVID-19. The chain's CDR3 is CATSDQSGDRTDTQYF. The CDR3 coding sequence is TGTGCCACCAGTGATCAGAGCGGGGACCGCACAGATACGCAGTATTTT.